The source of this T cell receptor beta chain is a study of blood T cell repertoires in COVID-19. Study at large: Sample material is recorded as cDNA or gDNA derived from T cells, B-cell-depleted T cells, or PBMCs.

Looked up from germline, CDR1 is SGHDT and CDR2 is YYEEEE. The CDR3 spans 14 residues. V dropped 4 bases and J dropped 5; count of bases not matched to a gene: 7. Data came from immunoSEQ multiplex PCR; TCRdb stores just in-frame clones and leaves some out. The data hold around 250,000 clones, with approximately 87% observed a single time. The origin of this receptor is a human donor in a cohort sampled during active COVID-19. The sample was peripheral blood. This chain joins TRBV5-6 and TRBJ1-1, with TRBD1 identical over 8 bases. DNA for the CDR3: TGTGCCAGCAGCGAAGGGACAGGACTAACTGAAGCTTTCTTT. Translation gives CASSEGTGLTEAFF.